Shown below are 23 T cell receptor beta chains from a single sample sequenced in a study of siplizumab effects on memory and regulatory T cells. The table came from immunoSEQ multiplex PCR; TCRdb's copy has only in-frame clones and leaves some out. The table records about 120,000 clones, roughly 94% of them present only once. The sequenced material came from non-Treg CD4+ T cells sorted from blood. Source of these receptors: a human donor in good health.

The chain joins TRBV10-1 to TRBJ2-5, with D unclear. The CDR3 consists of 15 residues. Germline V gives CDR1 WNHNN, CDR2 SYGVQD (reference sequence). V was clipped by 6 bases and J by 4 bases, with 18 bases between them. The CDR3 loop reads CASSENPDAAETQYF. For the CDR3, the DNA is TGCGCCAGCAGCGAAAACCCGGACGCCGCAGAGACCCAGTACTTC.

Here the CDR3 DNA reads TGTGCCAGCAGCTTAGAAGCAGGGTCGATCAGCGCCGGGGAGCTGTTTTTT. Translation: CASSLEAGSISAGELFF. The rearrangement links TRBV11-3 to TRBJ2-2, with D maybe TRBD1 (5 bases). CDR1 and CDR2 (germline): SGHNT, YENEEA. V dropped 0 bases and J dropped 6 bases, with 17 bases sitting between them. The CDR3 contains 17 residues.

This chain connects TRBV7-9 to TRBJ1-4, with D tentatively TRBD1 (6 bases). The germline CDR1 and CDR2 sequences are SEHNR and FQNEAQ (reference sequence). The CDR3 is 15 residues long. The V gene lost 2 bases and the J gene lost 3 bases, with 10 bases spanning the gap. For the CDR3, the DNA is TGTGCCAGCAGCTTATGGGGGCACCCTAATGAAAAACTGTTTTTT. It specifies CASSLWGHPNEKLFF.

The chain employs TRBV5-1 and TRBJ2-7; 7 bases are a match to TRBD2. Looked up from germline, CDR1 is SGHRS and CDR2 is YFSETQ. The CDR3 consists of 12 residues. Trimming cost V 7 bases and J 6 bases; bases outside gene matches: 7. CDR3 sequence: CASRGEGAEQYF. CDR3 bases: TGCGCCAGCCGGGGGGAAGGGGCCGAGCAGTACTTC.

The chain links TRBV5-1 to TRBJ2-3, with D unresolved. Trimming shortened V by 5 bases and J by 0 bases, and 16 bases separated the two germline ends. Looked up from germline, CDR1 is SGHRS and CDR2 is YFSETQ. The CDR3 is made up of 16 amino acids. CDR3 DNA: TGCGCCAGCAGTCCTGGCGCCGCAACTAGCACAGATACGCAGTATTTT. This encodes CASSPGAATSTDTQYF.

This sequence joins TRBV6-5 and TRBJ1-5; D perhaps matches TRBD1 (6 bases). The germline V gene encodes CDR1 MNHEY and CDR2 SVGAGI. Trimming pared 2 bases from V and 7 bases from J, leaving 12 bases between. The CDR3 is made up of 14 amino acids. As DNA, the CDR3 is TGTGCCAGCAGTTACCTGAGGGGACAACAGCCCCAGCATTTT. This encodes CASSYLRGQQPQHF.

CDR3 sequence reads: CASSYRTGLAGARLNNEQFF. Here the CDR3 DNA reads TGTGCCAGCAGCTACCGAACGGGACTAGCGGGAGCCAGATTAAACAATGAGCAGTTCTTC. This rearrangement joins TRBV5-4 to TRBJ2-1; 14 bases agree with TRBD2. This CDR3 is 20 amino acids long. Trimming at V came to 3 bases and at J to 5 bases, leaving 16 bases not matched to a gene. In germline, CDR1 is SGHNT, CDR2 YYREEE (reference sequence).

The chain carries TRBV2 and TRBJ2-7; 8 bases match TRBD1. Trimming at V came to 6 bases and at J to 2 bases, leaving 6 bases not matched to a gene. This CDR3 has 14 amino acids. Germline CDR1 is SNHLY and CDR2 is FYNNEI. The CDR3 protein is CASRLQGEPYEQYF. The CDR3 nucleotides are TGTGCCAGCAGACTACAGGGGGAGCCCTACGAGCAGTACTTC.

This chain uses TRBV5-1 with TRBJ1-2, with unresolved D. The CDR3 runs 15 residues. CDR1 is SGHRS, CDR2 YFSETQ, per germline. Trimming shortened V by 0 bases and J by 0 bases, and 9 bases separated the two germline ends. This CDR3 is CASSLGIESNYGYTF. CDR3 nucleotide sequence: TGCGCCAGCAGCTTGGGTATCGAATCTAACTATGGCTACACCTTC.

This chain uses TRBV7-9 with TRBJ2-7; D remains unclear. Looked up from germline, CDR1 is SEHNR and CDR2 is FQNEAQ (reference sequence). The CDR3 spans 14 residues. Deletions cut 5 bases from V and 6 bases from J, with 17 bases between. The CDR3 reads CASSPDAGRIEQYF. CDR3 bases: TGTGCCAGCAGCCCCGACGCTGGCCGGATCGAGCAGTACTTC.

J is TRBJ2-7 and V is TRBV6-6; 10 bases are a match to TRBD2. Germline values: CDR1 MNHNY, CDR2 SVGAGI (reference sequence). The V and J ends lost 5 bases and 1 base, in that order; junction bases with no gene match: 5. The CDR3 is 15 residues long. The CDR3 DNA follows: TGTGCCAGCAGTAGGGGACTAGCGAGGTCCTACGAGCAGTACTTC. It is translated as CASSRGLARSYEQYF.

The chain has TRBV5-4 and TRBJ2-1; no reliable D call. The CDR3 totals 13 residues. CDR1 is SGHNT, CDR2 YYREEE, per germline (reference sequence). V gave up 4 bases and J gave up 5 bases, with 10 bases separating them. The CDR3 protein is CASSKEFNNEQFF. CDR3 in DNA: TGTGCCAGCAGCAAAGAGTTTAACAATGAGCAGTTCTTC.

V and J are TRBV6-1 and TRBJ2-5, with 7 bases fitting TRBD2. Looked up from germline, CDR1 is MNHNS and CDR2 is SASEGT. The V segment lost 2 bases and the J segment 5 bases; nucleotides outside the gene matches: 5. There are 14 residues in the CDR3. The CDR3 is CASSESGGWETQYF. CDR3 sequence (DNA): TGTGCCAGCAGTGAATCCGGGGGGTGGGAGACCCAGTACTTC.

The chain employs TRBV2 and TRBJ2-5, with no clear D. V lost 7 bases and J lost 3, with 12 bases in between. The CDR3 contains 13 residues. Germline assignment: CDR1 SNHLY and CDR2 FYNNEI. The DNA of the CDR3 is TGTGCCAGCACTAAGTCCGCAAAAGAGACCCAGTACTTC. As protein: CASTKSAKETQYF.

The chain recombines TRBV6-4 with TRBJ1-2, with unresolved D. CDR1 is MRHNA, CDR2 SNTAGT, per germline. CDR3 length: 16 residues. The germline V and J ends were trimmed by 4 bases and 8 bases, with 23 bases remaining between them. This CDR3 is CASSVTLSGFSPGYTF. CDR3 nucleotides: TGTGCCAGCAGTGTCACTTTGTCGGGGTTCTCCCCCGGCTACACCTTC.

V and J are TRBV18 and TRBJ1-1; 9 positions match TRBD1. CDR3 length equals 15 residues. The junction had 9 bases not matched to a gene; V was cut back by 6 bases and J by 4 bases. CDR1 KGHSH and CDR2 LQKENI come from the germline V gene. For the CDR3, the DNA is TGTGCCAGCTCCCCAGACAGGGGGAAAGCCACTGAAGCTTTCTTT. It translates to CASSPDRGKATEAFF.

For the CDR3, the DNA is TGCGCCAGCAGCTTGCTATCAGGCTCCACCGGGGAGCTGTTTTTT. This encodes CASSLLSGSTGELFF. The rearrangement uses TRBV5-1 and TRBJ2-2, with no clear D. Germline V CDR1 and CDR2: SGHRS, YFSETQ. This CDR3 is 15 amino acids long. Deletions cut 1 base from V and 4 bases from J, with 11 bases between.

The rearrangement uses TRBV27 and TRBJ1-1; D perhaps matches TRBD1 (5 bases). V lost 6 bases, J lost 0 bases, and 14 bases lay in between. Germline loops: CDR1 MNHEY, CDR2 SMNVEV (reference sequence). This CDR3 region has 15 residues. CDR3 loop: CASRWGGGMNTEAFF. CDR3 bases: TGTGCCAGCAGATGGGGGGGTGGGATGAACACTGAAGCTTTCTTT.

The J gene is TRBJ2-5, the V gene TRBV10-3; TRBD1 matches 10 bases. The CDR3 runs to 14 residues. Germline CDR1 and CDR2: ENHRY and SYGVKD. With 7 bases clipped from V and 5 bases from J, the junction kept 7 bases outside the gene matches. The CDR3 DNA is TGTGCCATCACCGCGACAGGGGGCCGGGAGACCCAGTACTTC. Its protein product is CAITATGGRETQYF.

The DNA for the CDR3 is TGCGCCAGCAGCTTGACGCCCTGGGGGGCTGAAGCTTTCTTT. Translating it yields CASSLTPWGAEAFF. The gene calls are TRBV5-1 and TRBJ1-1; tentatively, D is TRBD1 (5 bases). The CDR3 covers 14 residues. In germline, CDR1 is SGHRS, CDR2 YFSETQ. The V end was cut by 1 base, the J end by 6 bases, with 13 bases between.

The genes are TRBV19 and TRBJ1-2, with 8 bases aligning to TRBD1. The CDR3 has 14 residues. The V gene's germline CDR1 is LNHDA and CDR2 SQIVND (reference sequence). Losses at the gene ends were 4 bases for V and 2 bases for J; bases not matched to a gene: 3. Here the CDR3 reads CASSTDRENYGYTF. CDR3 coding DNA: TGTGCCAGTAGTACGGACAGGGAGAACTATGGCTACACCTTC.

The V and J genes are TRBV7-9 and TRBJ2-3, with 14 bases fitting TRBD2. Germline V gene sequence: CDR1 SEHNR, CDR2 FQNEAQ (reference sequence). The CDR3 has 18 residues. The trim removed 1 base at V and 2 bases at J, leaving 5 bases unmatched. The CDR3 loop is CASSLVGLAGAITDTQYF. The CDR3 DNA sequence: TGTGCCAGCAGCTTAGTGGGACTAGCGGGAGCTATCACAGATACGCAGTATTTT.

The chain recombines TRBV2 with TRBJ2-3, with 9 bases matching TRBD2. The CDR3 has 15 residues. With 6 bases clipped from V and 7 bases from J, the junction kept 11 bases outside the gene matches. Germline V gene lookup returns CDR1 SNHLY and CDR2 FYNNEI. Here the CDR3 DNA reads TGTGCCAGCAGCGACCGCGGACTAGCGATTTATACGCAGTATTTT. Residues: CASSDRGLAIYTQYF.